The clone carrying this TCR beta chain was observed many times. Antigen unknown. Germline trimming cut 1 base from V and 4 bases from J; bases unmatched to any gene: 12. Germline values: CDR1 MGHRA, CDR2 YSYEKL. CDR3 length: 17 residues. Documented time point: pre-sensitization, week 0. Treatment defined: therapeutic diphenylcyclopropenone sensitization with weekly scalp DPC. The data originate from a study of human T cells and chemical hapten exposure. Notes on the study in general: Alopecia affecting every donor means their immune response may not match healthy people's.

TCRdb re-analysed the RACE reads in MiXCR, keeping a single row per CDR3 protein. In the table there are around 120,000 distinct CDR3 sequences, roughly 12% of which are singletons. The chain has TRBV4-1 and TRBJ1-2; 7 bases fit TRBD1. This TCR was sampled from a woman younger than 30 with alopecia areata. Some clones in this sample may be carry-over from other donors' samples. This specimen was whole blood, taken in connection with sensitization to the hapten diphenylcyclopropenone (DPC). CDR3 bases: TGCGCCAGCAGCCAAGCCATTGGGGACAGACGTACCTATGGCTACACCTTC. This translates into CASSQAIGDRRTYGYTF.